The 3 T cell receptor beta chains presented below share a single source sample, sequenced in a study of blood T cell repertoires in COVID-19. The repertoire was sequenced with immunoSEQ multiplex PCR; TCRdb's copy has only in-frame clones and lacks some. The top ten hold around 1.5% of the sample, which has about 270,000 clones, 86% seen once. The sample comprised peripheral blood. These receptor sequences come from a woman aged 55-70 years who had recovered from COVID-19.

The V gene is TRBV7-6, the J gene TRBJ2-3; a weak D match, TRBD1 (5 bases). Trimming took off 10 bases at V and 6 bases at J, with 11 bases between the two ends. Germline assignment: CDR1 SGHVS and CDR2 FNYEAQ. This CDR3 is 11 amino acids long. CDR3 residues: CANQGYDTQYF. The CDR3 DNA sequence: TGTGCCAACCAGGGTTACGATACGCAGTATTTT.

V and J are TRBV7-3 and TRBJ1-1; TRBD1 might be the D (5 bases). In germline, CDR1 is SGHTA, CDR2 FQGTGA. Trimming removed 4 bases at V and 1 base at J, with 13 bases between. This CDR3 comprises 15 residues. The DNA for the CDR3 is TGTGCCAGCAGCTCGTTCAGGGCCCCGAACACTGAAGCTTTCTTT. It specifies CASSSFRAPNTEAFF.

The J gene is TRBJ2-1, the V gene TRBV5-1; the match to TRBD1 covers 8 bases. The junction had 14 bases not matched to a gene; V was cut back by 3 bases and J by 3 bases. This CDR3 spans 18 amino acids. Looked up from germline, CDR1 is SGHRS and CDR2 is YFSETQ. The CDR3 region has the DNA TGCGCCAGCAGCTCTCGCGGCCGACAGGGGCGTAACTACAATGAGCAGTTCTTC. Its translation: CASSSRGRQGRNYNEQFF.